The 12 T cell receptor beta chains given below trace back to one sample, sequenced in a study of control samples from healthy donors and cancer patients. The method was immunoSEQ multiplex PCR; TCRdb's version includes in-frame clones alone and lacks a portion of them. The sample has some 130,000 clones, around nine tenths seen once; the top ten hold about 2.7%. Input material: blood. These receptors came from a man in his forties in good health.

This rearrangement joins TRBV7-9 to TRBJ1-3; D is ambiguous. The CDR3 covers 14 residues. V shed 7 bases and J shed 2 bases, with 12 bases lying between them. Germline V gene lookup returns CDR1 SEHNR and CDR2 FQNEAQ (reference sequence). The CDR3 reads CASKADQTGNTIYF. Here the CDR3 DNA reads TGTGCCAGCAAGGCAGACCAGACTGGAAACACCATATATTTT.

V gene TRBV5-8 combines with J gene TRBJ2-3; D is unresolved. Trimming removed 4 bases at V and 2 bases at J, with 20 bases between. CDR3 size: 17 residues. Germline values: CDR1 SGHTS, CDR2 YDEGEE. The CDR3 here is CASSPVLDPFLTDTQYF. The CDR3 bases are TGTGCCAGCAGCCCCGTCCTGGACCCATTTCTCACAGATACGCAGTATTTT.

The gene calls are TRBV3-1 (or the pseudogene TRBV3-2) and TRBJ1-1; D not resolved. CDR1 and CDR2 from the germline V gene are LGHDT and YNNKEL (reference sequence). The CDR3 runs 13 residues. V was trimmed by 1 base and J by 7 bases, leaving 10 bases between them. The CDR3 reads CASSQVGKIEAFF. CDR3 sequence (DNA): TGTGCCAGCAGCCAAGTTGGGAAGATTGAAGCTTTCTTT.

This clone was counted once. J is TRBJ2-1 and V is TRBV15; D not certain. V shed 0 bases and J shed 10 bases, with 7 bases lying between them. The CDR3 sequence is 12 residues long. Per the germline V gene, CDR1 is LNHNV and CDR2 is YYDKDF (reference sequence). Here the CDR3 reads CATSRDVGEQFF. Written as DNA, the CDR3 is TGTGCCACCAGCAGAGACGTAGGGGAGCAGTTCTTC.

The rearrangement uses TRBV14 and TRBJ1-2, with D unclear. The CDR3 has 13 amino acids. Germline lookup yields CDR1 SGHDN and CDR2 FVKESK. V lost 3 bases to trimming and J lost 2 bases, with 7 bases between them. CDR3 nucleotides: TGTGCCAGCAGCCACGGGGAGAACTATGGCTACACCTTC. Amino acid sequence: CASSHGENYGYTF.

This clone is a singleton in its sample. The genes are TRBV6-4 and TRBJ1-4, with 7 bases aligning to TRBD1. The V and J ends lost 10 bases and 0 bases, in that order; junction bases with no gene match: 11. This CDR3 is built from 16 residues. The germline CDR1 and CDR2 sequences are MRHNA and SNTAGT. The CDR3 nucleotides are TGTGCCACGGAAACAGGGGCAGATACAACTAATGAAAAACTGTTTTTT. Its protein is CATETGADTTNEKLFF.

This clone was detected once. CDR3 in DNA: TGTGCCACCAGCAGAGAGAGCCAGGGGGCTTACGAGCAGTACTTC. It yields the protein CATSRESQGAYEQYF. V and J are TRBV15 and TRBJ2-7; the match to TRBD1 covers 8 bases. This CDR3 spans 15 amino acids. From germline, CDR1 is LNHNV and CDR2 YYDKDF (reference sequence). Trimming at V came to 0 bases and at J to 4 bases, leaving 5 bases not matched to a gene.

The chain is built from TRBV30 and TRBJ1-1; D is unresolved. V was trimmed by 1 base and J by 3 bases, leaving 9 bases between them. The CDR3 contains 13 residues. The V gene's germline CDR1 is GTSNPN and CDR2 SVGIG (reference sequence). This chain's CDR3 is CAWSESEDTEAFF. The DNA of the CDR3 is TGTGCCTGGAGTGAAAGTGAGGACACTGAAGCTTTCTTT.

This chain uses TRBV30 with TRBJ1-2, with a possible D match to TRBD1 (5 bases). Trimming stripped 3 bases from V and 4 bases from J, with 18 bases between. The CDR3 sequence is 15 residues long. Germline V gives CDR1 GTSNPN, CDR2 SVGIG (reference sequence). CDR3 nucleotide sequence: TGTGCCTGGAGCCCCGGGACCACCTCCCCCTATGGCTACACCTTC. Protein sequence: CAWSPGTTSPYGYTF.

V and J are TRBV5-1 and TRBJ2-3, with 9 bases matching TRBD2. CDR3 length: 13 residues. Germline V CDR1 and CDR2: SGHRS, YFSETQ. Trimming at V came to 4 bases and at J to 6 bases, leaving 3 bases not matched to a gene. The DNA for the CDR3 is TGCGCCAGCAGCACTGGACTAGCGGATACGCAGTATTTT. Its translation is CASSTGLADTQYF.

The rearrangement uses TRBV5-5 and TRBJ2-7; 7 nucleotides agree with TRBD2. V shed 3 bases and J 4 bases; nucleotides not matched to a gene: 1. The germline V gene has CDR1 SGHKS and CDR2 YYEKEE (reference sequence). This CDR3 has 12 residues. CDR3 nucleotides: TGTGCCAGCAGCTGGGGGGGTTACGAGCAGTACTTC. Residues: CASSWGGYEQYF.

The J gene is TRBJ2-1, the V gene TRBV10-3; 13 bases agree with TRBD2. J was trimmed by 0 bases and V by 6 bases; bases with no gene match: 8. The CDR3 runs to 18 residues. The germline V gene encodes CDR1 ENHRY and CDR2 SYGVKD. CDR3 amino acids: CAISQTSGGPSSYNEQFF. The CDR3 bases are TGTGCCATCAGCCAGACTAGCGGGGGGCCCAGCTCCTACAATGAGCAGTTCTTC.